This T cell receptor (beta chain) was identified during a study of blood T cell repertoires in COVID-19. Study-level background: T cells, B-cell-depleted T cells, or PBMCs supplied cDNA or gDNA.

Source study methods: Reference gene primer amplification in the assay estimated nucleated cell counts. Profiling relied on immunoSEQ multiplex PCR, and the TCRdb table lists in-frame clones only, not all of them. V and J calls and clone size come straight from that table; D and trimming were deduced from the DNA. The table includes over 150,000 clones, about 80% detected once. The CDR3 runs 17 residues. The ends were cut back, 0 bases at V and 0 bases at J, with 15 bases in the middle. Germline CDR1 LNHNV, CDR2 YYDKDF (reference sequence). Sequenced material: peripheral blood. This sequence joins TRBV15 and TRBJ2-7, with a weak D call TRBD2 (5 bases). The receptor was derived from a woman aged 55-69 years with acute or convalescent COVID-19. The CDR3 here is CATSREIGVTDSYEQYF. The DNA for the CDR3 is TGTGCCACCAGCAGAGAAATCGGGGTTACAGACTCCTACGAGCAGTACTTC.